This TCR beta chain emerged from a study of cytomegalovirus exposure and HLA in healthy donors (dated by TCRdb to 2016 to 2017). In the study overall: An earlier analysis of approximately 550 of the donors reported 250 to 300 Gb of sequence data and 117 million unique TCR beta sequences from some 180 million T cells. An earlier analysis of approximately 630 of the donors applied high-throughput TCR beta sequencing to assess whether each TCR beta V gene segment acted as functional or pseudogenic. The study was designed to test whether signatures of past pathogen exposure could be identified by cataloging public T cell receptors. Roughly 5 DR-DQ haplotypes were handled as single units for association and clustering because linkage in the cohort was strong. Both class I and class II loci were covered by HLA typing, at four-digit resolution. Among 300 to 500 genotyped donors of the cohort, an average of roughly 230,000 unique TCR beta nucleotide sequences was sequenced per donor, of which roughly 18% were non-productive. To study patterns of TCR occurrence, a later analysis re-analyzed previously published TCR beta repertoires from several hundred donors and added high-resolution HLA genotyping. A later genetic analysis used genome-wide SNP genotypes for about three fifths of the 666 donors, treating that subset as a discovery cohort. Among the 398 genotyped donors, approximately 81% belonged to the genetic ancestry cluster associated with self-reported Caucasian donors. Donor age, sex, ethnicity and CMV serostatus were compiled together with the repertoire data. In the later analysis, no new phenotypic data were used to find candidate immune exposures; instead, reliance was placed on TCR beta sequences and their occurrence across donors. The number of donors typed differed by locus, with roughly 620-640 for A, B, C, DRB1 and DQB1, around 560 for DQA1, under 610 for DPA1, and around 450 for DPB1. An early release that covered about 600 HLA-typed donors contained around 300 gigabases of sequencing data and 80 million or so unique TCR sequences. Every discovery cohort repertoire had been produced on one sequencing platform. The study profiled the T cell repertoires of approximately 700 subjects by immunosequencing and related them to cytomegalovirus serostatus. In addition to the first cohort of 666 subjects, a separate validation cohort of under 150 different subjects was used. High-throughput TCR immunosequencing, statistical association of individual TCRs with disease status, and machine learning were combined to predict cytomegalovirus infection status. Points the paper makes about the study in general: Linkage disequilibrium might explain the correlated functional status among segregating V segments, but an unknown experimental factor could not be ruled out. For the cohort, immune exposure information was limited to CMV serostatus. The authors suggested that the approach could potentially be extended to other disease states and immunological phenotypes. A further reported finding was that TCR beta sequences accurately predicted the HLA-A and HLA-B alleles for most subjects in the first cohort. Most TCR sequences were observed very rarely across donors, whereas some public TCRs were present in many individuals. Strong co-occurrence of HLA alleles, especially DR and DQ, made assigning TCR associations to individual alleles difficult. This cohort had only TCR beta chains sequenced, and the lack of alpha or paired-chain data limited which features could be detected. Because HLA typing was unavailable for some donors at each locus, only the typed subset was used in association tests. Because counts were too low, 15 or so rarely observed V segments, including chromosome 9 orphons, were excluded from the earlier analysis of some 540 of the donors. A cluster of highly shared sequence variants was judged likely to represent a technical artifact of the sequencing pipeline. According to a later analysis, most CMV-associated TCR beta chains appeared to be HLA-restricted, and the HLA associations seemed to be driven largely by CMV exposure. In a later analysis, HLA-associated TCR beta chains were found to be more clonally expanded and to have lower generation probabilities than equally common non-associated chains. Presence/absence analyses assumed roughly uniform sequencing depth across donors, an assumption that may not hold. In a later analysis, several top co-occurrence clusters were reported to appear linked to parvovirus B19, influenza, CMV and Epstein-Barr virus. At a false discovery rate of 0.05, a later analysis linked under 20,000 TCR beta sequences to specific HLA alleles. An association between a missense DCLRE1C variant and V-gene and J-gene trimming of TCR beta chains was found in a later genetic analysis and replicated in an independent cohort. Some IMGT-functional V segments, including TRBV6-2 and TRBV6-3, could not be told apart with the 87-base-pair reads, so those segments were excluded. A total of fewer than 200 TCR beta chains were listed by the study as associated with cytomegalovirus. A later genetic analysis reported fewer N-insertions in productive TCRs among donors in an Asian-associated ancestry cluster than the approximately 700-donor mean. Cytomegalovirus status was reported to be diagnosed by the classifier with high specificity and sensitivity in both the original and validation cohorts. According to a later analysis, TCR association rates differed among HLA loci, with DRB1 alleles showing the most associated TCRs and HLA-C alleles showing the fewest. Broadly in line with IMGT annotations, most TCR beta V segments showed up in productive rearrangements about 87% or about 30% of the time in an earlier analysis of under 700 of the donors. Three of the identified cytomegalovirus-associated TCR beta chains were confirmed in vitro to be specific for cytomegalovirus antigens.

V ends up 2 bases short and J 4 bases short, with an unmatched junction base count of 11. From the cysteine through the phenylalanine, the CDR3 covers 19 amino acids. The retained sequence is limited to the CDR3, 57 bases, with the frame set at the first base. CDR1 LGHNA and CDR2 YNFKEQ are derived from the germline V gene. In total, roughly 670 healthy bone marrow donors made up the cohort. At the time of sampling, every cohort member was nominally healthy, though immune exposures that went unrecorded were likely present. The donor tested CMV seronegative and was one of the 352 seronegative cohort members. A peripheral blood sample was provided by each donor, and peripheral blood mononuclear cells were used for TCR beta sequencing. The Qiagen DNeasy Blood Extraction Kit was used to extract genomic DNA from the blood cell samples. Turning to this clone: Its antigen remains unidentified. The input lacks base qualities; no much larger clone sits a single base away.

Library prep was done by the immunoSEQ multiplex PCR assay. The multiplex PCR relied on a mix of 60 forward primers for TCR Vbeta segments and 13 reverse primers for TCR Jbeta segments. The CDR3 region of rearranged TCR beta genes was amplified from genomic DNA with a multiplex PCR assay. On the Illumina HiSeq System, the amplified TCR beta libraries were sequenced as 87-base-pair reads. Per the source publication's procedure: Across the 700 or so repertoires, a later analysis counted tens of millions of unique TCR beta chains, roughly 11 million of which were shared by at least two donors. Raw reads were error-corrected and collapsed into unique sequences by a nearest-neighbor algorithm in which closely related sequences were merged to remove PCR and sequencing errors. To assign V, D and J gene segments, CDR3 sequences were aligned to IMGT reference sequences. For a sequence to be retained, a match of at least six nucleotides to both a V gene segment and a J gene segment was required. Rearrangements were called productive when the CDR3 lacked stop codons and stayed in frame with V and J; all others were non-productive. CDR3 was defined according to IMGT convention as the region running from the second conserved V-encoded cysteine to the conserved J-encoded phenylalanine. In an earlier analysis of around 540 of the donors, sequences lacking an unambiguous match to a single V gene segment were excluded. In an earlier analysis of a few hundred of the donors, V segments were called functional above 56.7% productive rearrangements and were called segregating when the between-donor standard deviation exceeded 5%. A statistical classification framework was built for diagnosing cytomegalovirus status from the catalog of TCR beta chain sequences. In a later analysis, V and J genes were assigned by comparing TCR nucleotide sequences against IMGT/GENE-DB human TR gene sequences. A later analysis assigned CDR3 sequences and most-parsimonious VDJ recombination scenarios with the TCRdist pipeline. A later analysis defined each TCR beta chain by its CDR3 amino acid sequence plus V-gene family, and excluded reads lacking a unique V-gene family. As a way to deal with suspected cross-contamination and a sequencing artifact, a later analysis dropped 450 to 600 nucleotide sequences that were highly shared and had low generation probability. In a later analysis, a clonal expansion index was calculated for each public chain from normalized within-repertoire ranks of inferred template counts. In a later analysis, generation probabilities were computed using a VDJ recombination model fitted to out-of-frame rearrangements, and the results were checked against IGoR. A later analysis scored TCR-TCR, TCR-HLA and TCR-CMV co-occurrence with hypergeometric tests, applying a repertoire-size bias correction to TCR pairs. A later analysis estimated false discovery rates by permuting HLA or CMV assignments 20 times. A later analysis grouped co-occurring TCRs with DBSCAN, adding TCRdist sequence similarity when clustering within HLA-allele-positive subsets. Repertoires with fewer than 30,000 or more than 120,000 public chains, plus five repertoires with anomalous nucleotide sharing, were excluded from co-occurrence clustering. Held by TCRdb, this immuneACCESS table contains in-frame sequences only and omits some clones. Under half of the omission traces to an unresolved V gene where checked; the cause of the rest is unknown. That table supplies the V and J calls and clone size; D and trimming were determined from the DNA. The sample table lists roughly 230,000 clones, roughly 78% of them with a count of one. The ten top clones hold approximately 0.49% of the sample.

Recombination joined TRBV4-2 with TRBJ2-2, with 12 bases in between that match TRBD2. Sequencing used PBMCs. This receptor was obtained from a boy aged 5-17 years in good health and CMV-seronegative. The CDR3 region has the sequence CASSQPLGLAGGFTGELFF. The DNA sequence follows: TGTGCCAGCAGCCAACCCCTCGGGCTAGCGGGGGGGTTCACCGGGGAGCTGTTTTTT.